This T cell receptor (beta chain) stems from a study of stem cell transplantation in POMP-related autoinflammatory disease. Study summary: Before transplant, CD4+ T cells skewed naive and CD8+ proportions were low. Study-wide points: In patients with PRAID, every analyzed T-cell subset tended to show lower diversity and higher clonality. Fewer unique TRB V-J gene pairings were identified in patients with PRAID.

Worth noting for this clone: What it recognizes is unknown.

The CDR3 is 15 residues long. Germline CDR1 and CDR2: SGHAT and FQNNGV. The V gene end was trimmed by 7 bases and the J gene end by 4 bases; junction bases not matched to a gene: 11. Profiling relied on immunoSEQ multiplex PCR, and the TCRdb table lists in-frame clones only, not all of them. The data show about 68,000 clones, with roughly 93% seen just once and 0.66% held by the top ten. PRAID featured immunodeficiency plus autoinflammation. The material was CD4+ T cells from PBMCs, obtained after stem cell transplantation. This chain uses TRBV11-2 with TRBJ2-3; the match to TRBD1 covers 7 bases. The sequence came from a human patient with POMP-related autoinflammation and immune dysregulation (PRAID). Among the T cells, some may be from the graft donor. CDR3 nucleotide sequence: TGTGCCAGCACCCGACAGGGTTCTTTCTCAGATACGCAGTATTTT. Amino acid sequence: CASTRQGSFSDTQYF.